Below, 30 T cell receptor beta chains from the same sample are listed, as sequenced in a study of T cell repertoires in cytomegalovirus infection. Their antigens are not known. Using its own MiXCR run on the reads, TCRdb lists one record per CDR3 protein. The profile shows approximately 100,000 distinct CDR3 sequences, roughly two fifths of them singletons. This specimen was CD8+ T cells from cultured PBMCs, taken from culture after CMV antigen stimulation. These receptors were taken from a human donor in good health (CMV status not recorded). Some clones in this sample may be carry-over from other donors' samples.

The CDR3 DNA reads TGTGCCAGCAGCTCCGACAGGGGCGTCACTGAAGCTTTCTTT. Translated, it gives CASSSDRGVTEAFF. V and J are TRBV6-1 and TRBJ1-1, with 8 bases fitting TRBD1. The V gene's germline CDR1 is MNHNS and CDR2 SASEGT. V shed 6 bases and J 4 bases; nucleotides not matched to a gene: 7. This CDR3 has 14 amino acids.

This rearrangement joins TRBV2 to TRBJ1-2; a possible D gene is TRBD1 (6 bases). Trimming cost V 2 bases and J 1 base, with 20 bases left between them. This CDR3 is 18 amino acids long. Germline V gives CDR1 SNHLY, CDR2 FYNNEI. The CDR3, as DNA: TGTGCCAGCAGTGAATTAGGAACAGGGCCCGCTCTTAACTATGGCTACACCTTC. Encoded protein: CASSELGTGPALNYGYTF.

The chain couples TRBV29-1 to TRBJ2-5; D tentatively fits TRBD1 or TRBD2 (5 bases each). The V end lost 0 bases, the J end lost 2 bases, and 13 bases lay between the germline ends. CDR3 length: 15 amino acids. Germline V CDR1 and CDR2: SQVTM, ANQGSEA. CDR3 sequence: CSVEDLGDPQETQYF. The CDR3 nucleotides are TGCAGCGTTGAAGATCTGGGGGACCCACAAGAGACCCAGTACTTC.

This chain connects TRBV6-2 or TRBV6-3 to TRBJ2-2; 8 positions agree with TRBD2. The germline V gene encodes CDR1 MNHEY and CDR2 SVGEGT. Trimming cost V 4 bases and J 3 bases; bases outside gene matches: 13. The CDR3 has 18 residues. This CDR3 is CASSSRLAGTRHTGELFF. CDR3 nucleotides: TGTGCCAGCAGTTCCCGGTTAGCGGGGACTCGGCACACCGGGGAGCTGTTTTTT.

Ten or more counts support this clonotype. V and J are TRBV7-2 and TRBJ2-3; D call uncertain. The length of the CDR3 is 15 residues. Trimming pared 1 base from V and 3 bases from J, leaving 11 bases between. CDR1 and CDR2 from the germline V gene are SGHTA and FQGNSA. The CDR3 nucleotides read TGTGCCAGCAGCTTAGGACAACTCCGGACAGATACGCAGTATTTT. It specifies CASSLGQLRTDTQYF.

As regards this clonotype: A much larger clone differs from this one at a single base, so this may be a read error. The CDR3 end shows no conserved phenylalanine or tryptophan, and so a read error is likely. The chain combines TRBV7-8 with TRBJ1-1; the match to TRBD1 covers 8 bases. Trimming took 3 bases from V and 0 from J; bases not matched to a gene: 0. Germline assignment: CDR1 SGHVS and CDR2 FQNEAQ. This CDR3 region has 14 residues. The CDR3: CASSLTGVNTEAFV. The CDR3 DNA follows: TGTGCCAGCAGCTTGACAGGGGTGAACACTGAAGCTTTCGTT.

This clonotype has only a few counts. This rearrangement joins TRBV4-2 to TRBJ1-1; D may be TRBD1 (6 bases). Germline values: CDR1 LGHNA, CDR2 YNFKEQ. The V gene lost 0 bases and the J gene lost 3 bases, with 11 bases spanning the gap. The CDR3 has 15 amino acids. CDR3 loop: CASSQEGGGYTEAFF. CDR3 DNA: TGTGCCAGCAGCCAAGAAGGGGGGGGTTACACTGAAGCTTTCTTT.

This sequence joins TRBV12-3 or TRBV12-4 and TRBJ2-2; D call uncertain. Trimming cost V 4 bases and J 10 bases, with 10 bases left between them. The CDR3 totals 12 residues. The CDR3 sequence: CASSYGGKELFF. CDR3 DNA: TGTGCCAGCAGTTATGGTGGGAAGGAGCTGTTTTTT.

The rearrangement links TRBV5-4 to TRBJ2-3, with TRBD2 identical over 10 bases. Germline V lookup: CDR1 SGHNT, CDR2 YYREEE (reference sequence). V lost 0 bases to trimming and J lost 2 bases; unmatched junction nucleotides: 9. CDR3 length equals 18 residues. CDR3 sequence reads: CASSLGATSGWDTDTQYF. The CDR3 DNA follows: TGTGCCAGCAGCTTGGGAGCGACTAGCGGGTGGGACACAGATACGCAGTATTTT.

Only a few counts were recorded for this clonotype. V and J are TRBV25-1 and TRBJ2-1, with unresolved D. Germline V gene lookup returns CDR1 MGHDK and CDR2 SYGVNS. Deletions cut 1 base from V and 5 bases from J, with 6 bases between. CDR3 length equals 13 residues. In nucleotides, the CDR3 is TGTGCCAGCAGTGAATTTCTGAACAATGAGCAGTTCTTC. Translation: CASSEFLNNEQFF. The full variable domain, with the rest looked up from reference TRBV25-1 and TRBJ2-1, is EADIYQTPRYLVIGTGKKITLECSQTMGHDKMYWYQQDPGMELHLIHYSYGVNSTEKGDLSSESTVSRIRTEHFPLTLESARPSHTSQYLCASSEFLNNEQFFGPGTRLTVL.

In its sample, this clonotype was seen many times. The CDR3 protein is CASSPPPGQGVGKTQYF. CDR3 sequence (DNA): TGTGCCAGCAGTCCTCCCCCGGGACAGGGTGTTGGAAAGACCCAGTACTTC. The chain carries TRBV7-9 and TRBJ2-5, with 9 bases fitting TRBD1. CDR3 length: 17 amino acids. The germline gives CDR1 SEHNR, CDR2 FQNEAQ (reference sequence). The ends lost 6 bases at V and 6 bases at J; junction bases unmatched: 17.

The chain combines TRBV7-6 with TRBJ2-3, with TRBD2 identical over 12 bases. Germline V gene lookup returns CDR1 SGHVS and CDR2 FNYEAQ. This CDR3 has 17 residues. V was clipped by 5 bases and J by 6 bases; unmatched bases: 12. CDR3 in DNA: TGTGCCAGCAGCCCGAGGGTACTAGCGGGGGGAGAGGATACGCAGTATTTT. It encodes CASSPRVLAGGEDTQYF.

The chain has TRBV20-1 and TRBJ1-5; D unclear. Germline CDR1 and CDR2: DFQATT and SNEGSKA (reference sequence). The CDR3 length is 16 residues. The V and J ends lost 3 bases and 0 bases respectively, with 15 bases between them. The CDR3: CSASVRPPYSNQPQHF. The CDR3 DNA sequence: TGCAGTGCTAGTGTCAGGCCTCCATATAGCAATCAGCCCCAGCATTTT.

In this sample, this clonotype turned up many times. J is TRBJ2-2 and V is TRBV29-1; 10 positions agree with TRBD2. The germline V gene has CDR1 SQVTM and CDR2 ANQGSEA. The CDR3 totals 16 residues. Trimming at V came to 1 base and at J to 0 bases, leaving 2 bases not matched to a gene. The CDR3: CSVEGSGGTNTGELFF. The CDR3, as DNA: TGCAGCGTTGAAGGTAGCGGGGGGACGAACACCGGGGAGCTGTTTTTT.

Here the CDR3 reads CASSPRQITDTQYF. CDR3 bases: TGTGCCAGCAGTCCCCGACAGATAACAGATACGCAGTATTTT. The V gene is TRBV27, the J gene TRBJ2-3; D perhaps matches TRBD1 (5 bases). The germline gives CDR1 MNHEY, CDR2 SMNVEV (reference sequence). Trimming took off 5 bases at V and 3 bases at J, with 12 bases between the two ends. The CDR3 has 14 amino acids.

At least ten counts were recorded for this clonotype. The CDR3 DNA is TGTGCCAGCAGCTTGGGATCAGAGGAGACCCAGTACTTC. Translating gives CASSLGSEETQYF. The rearrangement joins TRBV5-4 to TRBJ2-5; D is ambiguous. V lost 0 bases and J 5 bases, leaving 8 bases between the germline ends. Germline V CDR1 and CDR2: SGHNT, YYREEE (reference sequence). CDR3 length: 13 amino acids.

V and J are TRBV11-2 and TRBJ2-5; the match to TRBD2 covers 8 bases. CDR1 and CDR2 from the germline V gene are SGHAT and FQNNGV. V lost 1 base and J lost 1; bases outside the gene matches: 2. The CDR3 runs 15 residues. CDR3 sequence (DNA): TGTGCCAGCAGCTTAGTAGCGGGGTCCCAAGAGACCCAGTACTTC. Amino acids: CASSLVAGSQETQYF. Based on the CDR3 plus reference TRBV11-2 and TRBJ2-5, the full variable domain is EAGVAQSPRYKIIEKRQSVAFWCNPISGHATLYWYQQILGQGPKLLIQFQNNGVVDDSQLPKDRFSAERLKGVDSTLKIQPAKLEDSAVYLCASSLVAGSQETQYFGPGTRLLVL.

The CDR3 spells CASRPGTGVYEQYF. CDR3 bases: TGCGCCAGCAGACCCGGGACAGGGGTTTACGAGCAGTACTTC. V and J are TRBV4-3 and TRBJ2-7; 10 bases map to TRBD1. This CDR3 spans 14 amino acids. Germline values: CDR1 LGHNA, CDR2 YSLEER. V was clipped by 6 bases and J by 4 bases; unmatched bases: 6.

This clonotype was detected only a few times. The gene calls are TRBV12-3 or TRBV12-4 and TRBJ1-2, with D possibly matching TRBD1 (6 bases). This CDR3 contains 13 residues. The V and J ends lost 6 bases and 1 base respectively, with 9 bases between them. CDR3 nucleotides: TGTGCCAGCAGACAGGGATTTAACTATGGCTACACCTTC. Protein: CASRQGFNYGYTF.

This rearrangement joins TRBV20-1 to TRBJ1-2; a weak D match, TRBD1 (5 bases). Germline V lookup: CDR1 DFQATT, CDR2 SNEGSKA (reference sequence). Trimming took off 2 bases at V and 7 bases at J, with 20 bases between the two ends. CDR3 size: 15 residues. CDR3 sequence reads: CSARFPTGTEAGYTF. CDR3 bases: TGCAGTGCTAGATTTCCGACCGGGACCGAGGCTGGCTACACCTTC.

The CDR3, as DNA: TGTGCCAGCAGCGCTAGGGGGGTCCAAGAGACCCAGTACTTC. Its protein is CASSARGVQETQYF. J is TRBJ2-5 and V is TRBV28; either TRBD1 or TRBD2 may fit D (6 bases each). The germline V gene has CDR1 MDHEN and CDR2 SYDVKM. The CDR3 totals 14 residues. V lost 6 bases, J lost 1 base, and 12 bases lay in between.

The rearrangement joins TRBV20-1 to TRBJ1-1; 7 positions match TRBD1. This CDR3 has 14 amino acids. Looked up from germline, CDR1 is DFQATT and CDR2 is SNEGSKA (reference sequence). V was clipped by 3 bases and J by 5 bases; unmatched bases: 9. CDR3: CSARGLQGGTEAFF. The CDR3 nucleotides are TGCAGTGCTAGGGGGCTCCAGGGGGGGACTGAAGCTTTCTTT.

This chain connects TRBV4-1 to TRBJ1-5; perhaps TRBD1 as D (5 bases). There are 16 residues in the CDR3. CDR1 and CDR2 from the germline V gene are MGHRA and YSYEKL. Trimming took off 4 bases at V and 5 bases at J, with 18 bases between the two ends. Here the CDR3 reads CASSPRPTAPDQPQHF. CDR3 nucleotide sequence: TGCGCCAGCAGCCCCCGTCCGACAGCCCCAGATCAGCCCCAGCATTTT.

This rearrangement joins TRBV9 to TRBJ1-2, with D perhaps TRBD1 (6 bases). Germline CDR1 SGDLS, CDR2 YYNGEE. V lost 2 bases and J 4 bases, leaving 18 bases between the germline ends. This CDR3 is 16 amino acids long. In DNA form, the CDR3 reads TGTGCCAGCAGCGTCGACAGGTGGGGAAACTTCTATGGCTACACCTTC. It specifies CASSVDRWGNFYGYTF.

The V gene is TRBV7-8, the J gene TRBJ2-1; D is perhaps TRBD1 (7 bases). V was cut by 5 bases and J by 10 bases, with 18 bases left in between. The CDR3 runs 14 residues. The germline CDR1 and CDR2 sequences are SGHVS and FQNEAQ. The CDR3 reads CASSLGGSTGEQFF. CDR3 coding DNA: TGTGCCAGCAGCCTCGGGGGCTCGACAGGGGAGCAGTTCTTC. The complete variable domain, with remaining parts taken from reference TRBV7-8 and TRBJ2-1, reads GAGVSQSPRYKVAKRGQDVALRCDPISGHVSLFWYQQALGQGPEFLTYFQNEAQLDKSGLPSDRFFAERPEGSVSTLKIQRTQQEDSAVYLCASSLGGSTGEQFFGPGTRLTVL.

This clonotype was found a few times. The genes are TRBV2 and TRBJ1-3; D might be TRBD1 (6 bases). Trimming took 5 bases from V and 7 from J, leaving 9 bases between them. The CDR3 loop spans 12 amino acids. Germline CDR1 is SNHLY and CDR2 is FYNNEI. CDR3 sequence (DNA): TGTGCCAGCAGTCTCCAGGGGAACACCATATATTTT. Protein: CASSLQGNTIYF. The variable domain in full, with the rest retrieved from reference TRBV2 and TRBJ1-3, is EPEVTQTPSHQVTQMGQEVILRCVPISNHLYFYWYRQILGQKVEFLVSFYNNEISEKSEIFDDQFSVERPDGSNFTLKIRSTKLEDSAMYFCASSLQGNTIYFGEGSWLTVV.

This chain joins TRBV27 and TRBJ1-1; tentatively, D is TRBD1 (6 bases). This CDR3 contains 15 residues. The ends were cut back, 4 bases at V and 4 bases at J, with 16 bases in the middle. CDR1 is MNHEY and CDR2 is SMNVEV in the germline V gene (reference sequence). The CDR3 here is CASSSGLGQITEAFF. The CDR3 DNA is TGTGCCAGCAGTTCCGGTCTTGGACAGATCACTGAAGCTTTCTTT.

This clonotype was seen a few times. Compared with germline, one end of the junction differs, possibly owing to a read error. The chain employs TRBV12-3 or TRBV12-4 and TRBJ1-6, with D perhaps matching TRBD1 (5 bases). The CDR3 covers 14 residues. CDR3: CASSLQGYHSPLHF. The CDR3 nucleotides read TGTGCCAGCAGTTTACAGGGCTATCATTCACCCCTCCACTTT.

This clonotype was detected only a few times. This chain joins TRBV7-9 and TRBJ2-7; D is uncertain. Trimming took 5 bases from V and 7 from J, leaving 18 bases between them. The CDR3 extends over 14 amino acids. Germline V gene sequence: CDR1 SEHNR, CDR2 FQNEAQ (reference sequence). The CDR3 DNA is TGTGCCAGCAGCCCCGTAGGGTACCCAGTGGAGCAGTACTTC. Protein product: CASSPVGYPVEQYF. Together with reference TRBV7-9 and TRBJ2-7, the CDR3 gives the full variable domain: DTGVSQNPRHKITKRGQNVTFRCDPISEHNRLYWYRQTLGQGPEFLTYFQNEAQLEKSRLLSDRFSAERPKGSFSTLEIQRTEQGDSAMYLCASSPVGYPVEQYFGPGTRLTVT.

DNA of the CDR3: TGTGCCAGCAGCTTAATAACGAGTGATACGCAGTATTTT. Protein: CASSLITSDTQYF. V and J are TRBV7-2 and TRBJ2-3; D gene ambiguous. The CDR3 covers 13 residues. The ends were cut back, 2 bases at V and 6 bases at J, with 9 bases in the middle. Germline V gene sequence: CDR1 SGHTA, CDR2 FQGNSA.